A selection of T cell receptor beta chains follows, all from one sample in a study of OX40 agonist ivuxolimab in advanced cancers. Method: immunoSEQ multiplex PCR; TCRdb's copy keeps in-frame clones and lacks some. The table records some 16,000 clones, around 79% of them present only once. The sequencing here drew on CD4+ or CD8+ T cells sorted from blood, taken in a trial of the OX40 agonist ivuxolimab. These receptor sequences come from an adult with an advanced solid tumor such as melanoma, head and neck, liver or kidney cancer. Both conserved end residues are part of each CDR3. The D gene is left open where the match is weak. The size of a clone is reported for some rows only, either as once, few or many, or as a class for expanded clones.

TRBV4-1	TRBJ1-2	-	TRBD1	CASSQEITGDPYGYTF	TGCGCCAGCAGCCAAGAGATCACAGGGGATCCCTATGGCTACACCTTC
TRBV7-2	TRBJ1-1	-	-	CASSLGLGTEAFF	TGTGCCAGCAGCTTAGGGCTGGGCACTGAAGCTTTCTTT
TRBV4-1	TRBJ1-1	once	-	CASSQGDTKDEAFF	TGCGCCAGCAGCCAAGGGGATACGAAGGATGAAGCTTTCTTT
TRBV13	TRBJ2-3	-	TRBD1	CASSLKGGLSTDTQYF	TGTGCCAGCAGCTTAAAAGGGGGCCTTAGCACAGATACGCAGTATTTT
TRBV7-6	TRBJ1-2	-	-	CASSPSVGAYGYTF	TGTGCCAGCAGCCCCAGCGTGGGCGCCTATGGCTACACCTTC
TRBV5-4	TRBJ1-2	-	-	CASSDFAGRGYGYTF	TGTGCCAGCAGCGATTTCGCGGGCAGGGGCTATGGCTACACCTTC
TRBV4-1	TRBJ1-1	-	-	CASSQGGVYEAFF	TGCGCCAGCAGCCAAGGCGGCGTTTATGAAGCTTTCTTT
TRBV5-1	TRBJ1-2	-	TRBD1	CASSLGQGAVGYTF	TGCGCCAGCAGCTTGGGACAGGGGGCGGTGGGCTACACCTTC
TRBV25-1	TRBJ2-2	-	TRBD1	CASSVYRGSGELFF	TGTGCCAGCAGTGTTTACAGGGGGTCCGGGGAGCTGTTTTTT
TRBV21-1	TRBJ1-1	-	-	CASSYSGMNTEAFF	TGTGCCAGCAGTTACTCGGGGATGAACACTGAAGCTTTCTTT
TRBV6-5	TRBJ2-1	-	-	CASSYLGGPYNEQFF	TGTGCCAGCAGTTACTTAGGGGGGCCATACAATGAGCAGTTCTTC
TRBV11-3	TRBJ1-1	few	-	CASSLVPRGVVNTEAFF	TGTGCCAGCAGCTTAGTCCCCCGGGGGGTCGTGAACACTGAAGCTTTCTTT
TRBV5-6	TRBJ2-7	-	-	CASSLGSSSYEQYF	TGTGCCAGCAGCTTAGGCTCAAGCTCCTACGAGCAGTACTTC
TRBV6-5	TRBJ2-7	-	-	CAISPGGIYEQYF	TGTGCCATCAGCCCAGGGGGGATTTACGAGCAGTACTTC
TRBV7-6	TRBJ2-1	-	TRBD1	CASSSDRREQFF	TGTGCCAGCAGCTCGGACAGGCGAGAGCAGTTCTTC
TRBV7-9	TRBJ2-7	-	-	CASSLAGGTPYEQYF	TGTGCCAGCAGCTTAGCGGGGGGCACCCCCTACGAGCAGTACTTC
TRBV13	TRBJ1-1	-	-	CASSLDVGEEEHDTEAFF	TGTGCCAGCAGCTTAGACGTCGGAGAGGAGGAGCACGACACTGAAGCTTTCTTT
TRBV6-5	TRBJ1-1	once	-	CASSYSLNVEAFF	TGTGCCAGCAGTTACTCCCTGAACGTTGAAGCTTTCTTT
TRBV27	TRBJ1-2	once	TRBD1	CASSPGTGYGYTF	TGTGCCAGCAGTCCGGGGACAGGCTATGGCTACACCTTC
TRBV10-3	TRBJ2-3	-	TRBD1	CAISESVYSVGGGTDTQYF	TGTGCCATCAGTGAGTCGGTCTATTCAGTAGGGGGCGGGACAGATACGCAGTATTTT
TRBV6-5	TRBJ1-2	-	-	CASSLSQLLNYGYTF	TGTGCCAGCAGTTTGAGTCAGCTACTCAACTATGGCTACACCTTC
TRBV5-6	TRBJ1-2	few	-	CASSPTPNYGYTF	TGTGCCAGCAGCCCAACCCCCAACTATGGCTACACCTTC
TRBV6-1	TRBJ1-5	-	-	CASSEFLDSSQPQHF	TGTGCCAGCAGTGAGTTTTTGGATAGTAGTCAGCCCCAGCATTTT
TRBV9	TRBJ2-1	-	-	CASSVEWAAYNEQFF	TGTGCCAGCAGCGTAGAATGGGCAGCCTACAATGAGCAGTTCTTC
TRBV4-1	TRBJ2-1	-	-	CASSQEPGGGDEQFF	TGCGCCAGCAGCCAAGAACCCGGTGGAGGGGATGAGCAGTTCTTC